These 16 T cell receptor beta chains were sequenced from one sample in a study of blood T cell repertoires in COVID-19. The repertoire was sequenced with immunoSEQ multiplex PCR; TCRdb's copy has only in-frame clones and lacks some. This table has 200,000 to 250,000 clones, 83% appearing once. The material sequenced was PBMCs or T cells enriched from blood (not recorded which). These receptor sequences come from a woman in her thirties or forties who had been exposed to COVID-19.

This chain uses TRBV9 with TRBJ1-2, with TRBD1 as a possible D gene (5 bases). V was trimmed by 4 bases and J by 5 bases, leaving 15 bases between them. This CDR3 is built from 14 residues. Germline CDR1 reads SGDLS; CDR2 reads YYNGEE. The CDR3: CASSPGGTIYGYTF. CDR3 nucleotide sequence: TGTGCCAGCAGCCCGGGGGGGACTATTTATGGCTACACCTTC.

V is TRBV7-6 and J is TRBJ1-5; 10 nucleotides agree with TRBD1. This CDR3 comprises 16 residues. The germline V gene encodes CDR1 SGHVS and CDR2 FNYEAQ. V lost 1 base and J lost 5; bases outside the gene matches: 5. The CDR3 spells CASSLEGDRGYQPQHF. The CDR3 DNA sequence: TGTGCCAGCAGCTTAGAAGGGGACAGGGGTTATCAGCCCCAGCATTTT.

This chain uses TRBV19 with TRBJ1-1, with D hard to call. Per the germline V gene, CDR1 is LNHDA and CDR2 is SQIVND (reference sequence). CDR3 length: 12 amino acids. V was trimmed by 5 bases and J by 6 bases, leaving 10 bases between them. The CDR3 region is CASSPGSAEAFF. CDR3 nucleotides: TGTGCCAGTAGTCCGGGATCAGCTGAAGCTTTCTTT.

This chain links TRBV14 with TRBJ2-5, with 8 nucleotides matching TRBD2. Trimming at V came to 0 bases and at J to 5 bases, leaving 8 bases not matched to a gene. CDR3 size: 16 residues. Germline lookup yields CDR1 SGHDN and CDR2 FVKESK. This CDR3 is CASSQDRRTSYETQYF. The CDR3, as DNA: TGTGCCAGCAGCCAAGATCGTAGGACTAGCTATGAGACCCAGTACTTC.

The rearrangement links TRBV10-2 to TRBJ2-1, with 8 positions matching TRBD1. The CDR3 sequence is 16 residues long. V lost 7 bases and J lost 7; bases outside the gene matches: 15. The V gene's germline CDR1 is WSHSY and CDR2 SAAADI. Here the CDR3 reads CASTEWQGAFSNEQFF. CDR3 coding DNA: TGCGCCAGCACCGAATGGCAGGGGGCGTTCTCTAATGAGCAGTTCTTC.

The rearrangement links TRBV5-1 to TRBJ2-5; the match to TRBD1 covers 9 bases. Germline trimming cut 3 bases from V and 4 bases from J; bases unmatched to any gene: 10. The CDR3 runs to 16 residues. Germline V gene sequence: CDR1 SGHRS, CDR2 YFSETQ. This CDR3 reads CASSSGTGLRGETQYF. In nucleotides, the CDR3 is TGCGCCAGCAGCTCGGGGACAGGGCTTCGGGGAGAGACCCAGTACTTC.

The rearrangement joins TRBV28 to TRBJ2-7; 12 nucleotides agree with TRBD1. Per germline, CDR1 MDHEN and CDR2 SYDVKM. This CDR3 has 14 amino acids. Losses at the gene ends were 6 bases for V and 3 bases for J; bases not matched to a gene: 3. The CDR3 DNA reads as TGTGCCAGCAGATGGGACAGGGGGCACTACGAGCAGTACTTC. It encodes CASRWDRGHYEQYF.

V and J are TRBV19 and TRBJ1-1; unclear D gene. The CDR3 runs to 13 residues. The germline CDR1 and CDR2 sequences are LNHDA and SQIVND (reference sequence). Trimming shortened V by 7 bases and J by 4 bases, and 13 bases separated the two germline ends. The CDR3 bases are TGTGCCAGTAATCCCCCCAGCGGCACTGAAGCTTTCTTT. Amino acid sequence: CASNPPSGTEAFF.

This clone is classed as medium-sized. The chain is built from TRBV11-1 and TRBJ1-3; D is uncertain. The CDR3 extends over 14 amino acids. Germline V gene sequence: CDR1 SGHAT, CDR2 FQDESV (reference sequence). V shed 2 bases and J shed 1 base, with 6 bases lying between them. Here the CDR3 DNA reads TGTGCCAGCAGCTTAACAGATTCTGGAAACACCATATATTTT. This translates into CASSLTDSGNTIYF.

The chain carries TRBV11-2 and TRBJ2-2; D is unclear. Germline CDR1 reads SGHAT; CDR2 reads FQNNGV. CDR3 length: 14 amino acids. Trimming left V 5 bases short and J 1 base short, with 8 bases between. The CDR3 nucleotides read TGTGCCAGCAGCAAAAACAGGAACACCGGGGAGCTGTTTTTT. Translating gives CASSKNRNTGELFF.

V and J are TRBV7-2 and TRBJ1-2; no definite D call. The CDR3 has 14 residues. Germline-derived CDR1 and CDR2 are SGHTA and FQGNSA. V was clipped by 1 base and J by 8 bases, with 14 bases between them. The CDR3 loop is CASSLGRPNGGYTF. DNA for the CDR3: TGTGCCAGCAGCTTAGGCAGGCCAAATGGGGGCTACACCTTC.

The table lists this clone with a count of one. This chain joins TRBV10-3 and TRBJ2-6; D not certain. The CDR3 contains 14 residues. CDR1 is ENHRY, CDR2 SYGVKD, per germline. V was clipped by 3 bases and J by 1 base, with 4 bases between them. The CDR3: CAISDSSGANVLTF. The CDR3 DNA reads TGTGCCATCAGTGACAGTTCTGGGGCCAACGTCCTGACTTTC.

The rearrangement uses TRBV6-5 and TRBJ2-7; TRBD1 matches at 8 bases. Germline-derived CDR1 and CDR2 are MNHEY and SVGAGI. The V segment lost 4 bases and the J segment 3 bases; nucleotides outside the gene matches: 11. CDR3 length equals 16 residues. CDR3 residues: CASSSFPGQDIYEQYF. CDR3 DNA sequence: TGTGCCAGCAGTTCTTTCCCGGGACAGGACATCTACGAGCAGTACTTC.

This rearrangement joins TRBV3-1 (or the pseudogene TRBV3-2) to TRBJ1-1, with 12 bases identical to TRBD1. V shed 1 base, J shed 6 bases, and the junction held 6 bases outside the gene matches. The CDR3 spans 16 residues. CDR1 is LGHDT, CDR2 YNNKEL, per germline (reference sequence). In nucleotides, the CDR3 is TGTGCCAGCAGCCAAGGGGGACAGGGGGCGCAGTCTGAAGCTTTCTTT. This encodes CASSQGGQGAQSEAFF.

The genes are TRBV30 and TRBJ1-1; D unresolved. The germline V gene has CDR1 GTSNPN and CDR2 SVGIG (reference sequence). The CDR3 covers 17 residues. V lost 4 bases and J lost 4, with 25 bases in between. CDR3 nucleotide sequence: TGTGCCTGGAATCGTCCGGGGAAAAGTTTTGGGTCCACTGAAGCTTTCTTT. Encoded protein: CAWNRPGKSFGSTEAFF.

The rearrangement joins TRBV19 to TRBJ2-1; maybe TRBD1 (6 bases). The V gene lost 4 bases and the J gene lost 8 bases, with 18 bases spanning the gap. Germline V CDR1 and CDR2: LNHDA, SQIVND (reference sequence). The CDR3 runs 15 residues. This CDR3 reads CASSTGQRVRDEQFF. The CDR3 bases are TGTGCCAGTAGTACCGGACAGAGAGTTCGGGATGAGCAGTTCTTC.